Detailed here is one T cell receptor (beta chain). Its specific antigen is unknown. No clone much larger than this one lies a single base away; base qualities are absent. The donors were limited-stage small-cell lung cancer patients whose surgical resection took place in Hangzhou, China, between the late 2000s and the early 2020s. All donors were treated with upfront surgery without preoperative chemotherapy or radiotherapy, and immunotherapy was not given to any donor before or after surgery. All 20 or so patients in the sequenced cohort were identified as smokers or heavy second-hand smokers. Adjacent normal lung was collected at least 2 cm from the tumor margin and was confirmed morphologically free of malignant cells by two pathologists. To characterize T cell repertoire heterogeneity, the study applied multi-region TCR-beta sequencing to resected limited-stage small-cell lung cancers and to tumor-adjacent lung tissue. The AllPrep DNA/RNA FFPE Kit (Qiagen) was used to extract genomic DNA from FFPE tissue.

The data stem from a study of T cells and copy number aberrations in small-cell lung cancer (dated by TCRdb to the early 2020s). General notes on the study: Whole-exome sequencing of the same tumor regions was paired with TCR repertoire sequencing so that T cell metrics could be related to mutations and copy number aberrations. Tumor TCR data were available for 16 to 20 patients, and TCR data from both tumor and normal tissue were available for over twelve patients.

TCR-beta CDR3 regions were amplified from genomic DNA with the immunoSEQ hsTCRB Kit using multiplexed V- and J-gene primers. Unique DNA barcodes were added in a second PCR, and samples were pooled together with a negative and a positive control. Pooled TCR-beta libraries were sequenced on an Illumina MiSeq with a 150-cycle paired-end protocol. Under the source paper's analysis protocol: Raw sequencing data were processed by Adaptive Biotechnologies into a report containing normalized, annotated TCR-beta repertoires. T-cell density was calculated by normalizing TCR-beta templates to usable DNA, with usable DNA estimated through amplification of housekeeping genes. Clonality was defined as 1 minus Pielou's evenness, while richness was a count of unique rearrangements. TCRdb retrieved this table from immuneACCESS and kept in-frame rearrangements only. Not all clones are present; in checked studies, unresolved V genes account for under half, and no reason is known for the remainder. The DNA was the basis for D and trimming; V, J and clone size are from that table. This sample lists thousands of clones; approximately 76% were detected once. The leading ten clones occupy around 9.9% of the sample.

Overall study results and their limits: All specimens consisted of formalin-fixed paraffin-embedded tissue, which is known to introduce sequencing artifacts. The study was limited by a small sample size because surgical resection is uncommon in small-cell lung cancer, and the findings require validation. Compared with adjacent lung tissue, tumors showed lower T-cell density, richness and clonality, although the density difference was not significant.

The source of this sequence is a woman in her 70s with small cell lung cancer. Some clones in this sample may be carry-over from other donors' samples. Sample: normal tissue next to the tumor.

The DNA sequence is TGTGCCTGGAGAAAGGCGGGAGGCGCCTACGAGCAGTACTTC. It translates as CAWRKAGGAYEQYF. The sequence joins TRBV30 to TRBJ2-7; TRBD2 matches 8 bases in the middle. The germline V gene (reference sequence) provides CDR1 GTSNPN and CDR2 SVGIG. V has 3 bases trimmed and J has 2 bases trimmed; junction bases matching no gene number 6. The CDR3, cysteine through phenylalanine, is 14 amino acids long. Here the CDR3 DNA is all that survives: 42 bases in frame from base 1.